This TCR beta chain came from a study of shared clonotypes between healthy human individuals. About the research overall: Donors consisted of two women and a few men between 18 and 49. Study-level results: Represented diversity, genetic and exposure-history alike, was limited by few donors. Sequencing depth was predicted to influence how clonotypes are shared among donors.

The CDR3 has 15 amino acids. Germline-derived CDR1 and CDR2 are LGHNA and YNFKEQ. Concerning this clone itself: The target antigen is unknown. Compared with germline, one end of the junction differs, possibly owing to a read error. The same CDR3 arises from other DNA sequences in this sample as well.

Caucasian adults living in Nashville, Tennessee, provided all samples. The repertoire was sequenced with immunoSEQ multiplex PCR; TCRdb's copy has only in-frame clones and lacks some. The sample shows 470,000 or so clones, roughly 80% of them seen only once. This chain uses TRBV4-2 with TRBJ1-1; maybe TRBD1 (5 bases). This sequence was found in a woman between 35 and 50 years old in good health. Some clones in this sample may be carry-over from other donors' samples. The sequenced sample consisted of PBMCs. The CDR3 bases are TGTGCAAGCAGCCTAGATCGGGCAGGGTTAACTGAAGCTTTATTT. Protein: CASSLDRAGLTEALF.